This TCR beta chain originates from a study of CD8 T cells in ankylosing spondylitis. TCRdb reanalysed the 5' RACE reads using MiXCR and keeps one entry per CDR3 protein. The sample consists of roughly 130,000 distinct CDR3 sequences, roughly 13% of them appearing once. This clonotype was seen at least ten times. In germline, CDR1 is LNHDA, CDR2 SQIVND (reference sequence). The CDR3 spans 15 residues. Trimming removed 6 bases from V and 2 bases from J, with 14 bases in between. The sequence was obtained from a female donor with ankylosing spondylitis or in good health (not recorded which). The sequenced sample consisted of blood, either unsorted or a sorted T cell fraction (not recorded which). This rearrangement joins TRBV19 to TRBJ2-4; D call uncertain. CDR3 nucleotide sequence: TGTGCCAGTAGCGGATCCAGGACCACCAAAAACATTCAGTACTTC. Amino acid sequence: CASSGSRTTKNIQYF.